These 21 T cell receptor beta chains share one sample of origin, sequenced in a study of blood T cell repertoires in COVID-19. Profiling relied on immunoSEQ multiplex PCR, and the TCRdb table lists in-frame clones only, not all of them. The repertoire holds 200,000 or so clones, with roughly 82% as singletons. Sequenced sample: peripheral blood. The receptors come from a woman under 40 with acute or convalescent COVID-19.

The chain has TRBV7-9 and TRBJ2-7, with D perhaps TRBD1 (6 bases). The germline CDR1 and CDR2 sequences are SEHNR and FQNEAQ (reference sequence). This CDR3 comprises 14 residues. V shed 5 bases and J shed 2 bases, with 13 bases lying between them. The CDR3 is CASSGRDKAYEQYF. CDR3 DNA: TGTGCCAGCAGCGGCCGGGACAAGGCCTACGAGCAGTACTTC.

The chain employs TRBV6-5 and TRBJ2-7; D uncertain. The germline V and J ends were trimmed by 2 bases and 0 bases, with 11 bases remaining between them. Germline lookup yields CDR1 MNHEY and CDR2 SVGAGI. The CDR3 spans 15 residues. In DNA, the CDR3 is TGTGCCAGCAGTTACCTTCCTAAGAGCTCCTACGAGCAGTACTTC. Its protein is CASSYLPKSSYEQYF.

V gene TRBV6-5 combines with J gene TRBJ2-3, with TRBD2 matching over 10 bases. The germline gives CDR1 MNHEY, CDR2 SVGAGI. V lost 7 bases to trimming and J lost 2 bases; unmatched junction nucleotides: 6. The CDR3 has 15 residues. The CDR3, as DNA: TGTGCCAGCACCGATGGACTAGCGGCCACAGATACGCAGTATTTT. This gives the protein CASTDGLAATDTQYF.

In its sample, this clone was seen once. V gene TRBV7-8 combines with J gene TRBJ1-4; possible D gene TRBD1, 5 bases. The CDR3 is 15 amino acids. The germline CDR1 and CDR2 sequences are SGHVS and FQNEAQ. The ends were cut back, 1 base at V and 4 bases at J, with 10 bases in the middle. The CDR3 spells CASSLGGHLNEKLFF. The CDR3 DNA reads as TGTGCCAGCAGCTTAGGAGGACACCTTAATGAAAAACTGTTTTTT.

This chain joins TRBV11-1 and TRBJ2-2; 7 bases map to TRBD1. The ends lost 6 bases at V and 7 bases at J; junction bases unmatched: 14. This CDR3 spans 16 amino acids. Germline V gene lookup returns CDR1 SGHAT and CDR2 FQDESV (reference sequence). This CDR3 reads CASSPKGAQRNGELFF. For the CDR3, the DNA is TGTGCCAGCAGTCCGAAGGGGGCGCAAAGGAACGGGGAGCTGTTTTTT.

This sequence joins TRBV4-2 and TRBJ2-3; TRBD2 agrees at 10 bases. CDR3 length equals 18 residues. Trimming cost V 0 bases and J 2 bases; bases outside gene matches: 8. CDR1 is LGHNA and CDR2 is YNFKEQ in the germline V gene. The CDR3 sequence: CASSQDLGLAGDTDTQYF. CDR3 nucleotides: TGTGCCAGCAGCCAAGATTTAGGCCTAGCGGGAGACACAGATACGCAGTATTTT.

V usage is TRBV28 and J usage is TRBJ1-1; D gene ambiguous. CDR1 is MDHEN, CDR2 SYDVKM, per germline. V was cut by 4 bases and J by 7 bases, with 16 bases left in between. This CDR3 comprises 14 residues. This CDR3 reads CASSSSGSRIEAFF. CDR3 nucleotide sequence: TGTGCCAGCAGTTCGTCCGGGAGTCGTATTGAAGCTTTCTTT.

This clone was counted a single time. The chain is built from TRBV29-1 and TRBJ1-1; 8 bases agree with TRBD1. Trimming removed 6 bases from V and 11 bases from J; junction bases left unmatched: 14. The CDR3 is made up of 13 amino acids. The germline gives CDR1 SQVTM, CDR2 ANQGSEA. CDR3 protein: CSVDRGQALGAFF. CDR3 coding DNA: TGCAGCGTAGACCGGGGACAGGCGCTTGGGGCTTTCTTT. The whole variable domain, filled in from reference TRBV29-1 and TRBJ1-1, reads SAVISQKPSRDICQRGTSLTIQCQVDSQVTMMFWYRQQPGQSLTLIATANQGSEATYESGFVIDKFPISRPNLTFSTLTVSNMSPEDSSIYLCSVDRGQALGAFFGQGTRLTVV.

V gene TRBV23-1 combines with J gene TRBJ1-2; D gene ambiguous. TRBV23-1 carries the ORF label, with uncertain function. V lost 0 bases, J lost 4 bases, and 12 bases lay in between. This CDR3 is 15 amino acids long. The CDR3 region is CASSQSSGRLYGYTF. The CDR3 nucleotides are TGCGCCAGCAGTCAATCGTCTGGGAGACTCTATGGCTACACCTTC.

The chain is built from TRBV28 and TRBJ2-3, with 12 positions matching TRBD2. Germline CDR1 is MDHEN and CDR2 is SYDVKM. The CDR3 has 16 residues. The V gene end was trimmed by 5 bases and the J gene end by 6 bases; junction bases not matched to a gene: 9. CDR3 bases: TGTGCCAGCAGTCTGCCTAGCGGGGGGGCATCGGATACGCAGTATTTT. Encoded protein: CASSLPSGGASDTQYF.

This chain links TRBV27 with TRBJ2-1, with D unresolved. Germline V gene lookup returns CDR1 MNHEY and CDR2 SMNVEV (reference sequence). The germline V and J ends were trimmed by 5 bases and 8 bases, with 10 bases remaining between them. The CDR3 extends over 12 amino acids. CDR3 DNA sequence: TGTGCCAGCAGTCCGGGTACGGATGAGCAGTTCTTC. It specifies CASSPGTDEQFF.

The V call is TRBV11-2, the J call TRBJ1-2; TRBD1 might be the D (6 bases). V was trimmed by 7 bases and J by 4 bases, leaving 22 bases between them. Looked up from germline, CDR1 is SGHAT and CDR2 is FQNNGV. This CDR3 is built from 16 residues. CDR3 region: CASTTNRGGWFYGYTF. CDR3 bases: TGTGCCAGCACAACAAATCGGGGGGGCTGGTTCTATGGCTACACCTTC.

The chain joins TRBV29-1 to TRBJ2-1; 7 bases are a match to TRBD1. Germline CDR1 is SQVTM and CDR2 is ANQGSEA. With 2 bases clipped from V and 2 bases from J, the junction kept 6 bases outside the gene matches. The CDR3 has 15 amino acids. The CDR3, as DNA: TGCAGCGTTGAACGGGGACAGACAACCTACAATGAGCAGTTCTTC. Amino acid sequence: CSVERGQTTYNEQFF.

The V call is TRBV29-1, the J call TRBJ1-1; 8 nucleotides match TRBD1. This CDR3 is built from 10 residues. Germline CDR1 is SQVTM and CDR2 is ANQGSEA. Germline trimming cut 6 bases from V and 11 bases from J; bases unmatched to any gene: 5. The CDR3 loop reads CSVDRGLAFF. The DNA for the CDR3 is TGCAGCGTCGACAGGGGTTTGGCTTTCTTT. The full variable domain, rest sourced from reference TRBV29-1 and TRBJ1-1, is SAVISQKPSRDICQRGTSLTIQCQVDSQVTMMFWYRQQPGQSLTLIATANQGSEATYESGFVIDKFPISRPNLTFSTLTVSNMSPEDSSIYLCSVDRGLAFFGQGTRLTVV.

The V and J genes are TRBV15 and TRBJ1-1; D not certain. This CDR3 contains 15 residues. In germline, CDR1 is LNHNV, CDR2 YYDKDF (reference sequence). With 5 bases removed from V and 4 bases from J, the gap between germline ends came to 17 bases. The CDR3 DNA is TGTGCCACCAGCTTACCAGGACTTGGGGTCACTGAAGCTTTCTTT. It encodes CATSLPGLGVTEAFF.

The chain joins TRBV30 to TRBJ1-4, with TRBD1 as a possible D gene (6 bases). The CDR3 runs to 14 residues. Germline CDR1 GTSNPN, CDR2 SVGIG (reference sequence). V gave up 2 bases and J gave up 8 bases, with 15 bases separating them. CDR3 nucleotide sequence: TGTGCCTGGAGTTTACAGGGTGGGGGAGAAAAACTGTTTTTT. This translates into CAWSLQGGGEKLFF.

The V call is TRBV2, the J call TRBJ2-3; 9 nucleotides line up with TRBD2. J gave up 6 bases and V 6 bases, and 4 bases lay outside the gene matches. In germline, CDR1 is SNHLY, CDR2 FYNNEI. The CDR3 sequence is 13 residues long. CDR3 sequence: CASRGSGSDTQYF. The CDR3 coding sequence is TGTGCCAGCAGGGGTAGCGGGAGCGATACGCAGTATTTT.

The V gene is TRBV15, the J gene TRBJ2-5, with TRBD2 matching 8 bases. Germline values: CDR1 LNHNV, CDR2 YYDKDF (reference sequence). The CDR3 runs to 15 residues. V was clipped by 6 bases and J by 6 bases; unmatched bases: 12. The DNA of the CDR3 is TGTGCCACCAGTCTCCGTATAGCGGGACAACAGACCCAGTACTTC. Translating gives CATSLRIAGQQTQYF.

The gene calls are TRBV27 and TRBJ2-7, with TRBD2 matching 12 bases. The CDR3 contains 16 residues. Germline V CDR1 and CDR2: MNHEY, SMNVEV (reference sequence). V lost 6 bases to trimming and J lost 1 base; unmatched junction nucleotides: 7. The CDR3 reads CASRGLAGGDSYEQYF. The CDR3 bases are TGTGCCAGCAGAGGCCTAGCGGGAGGGGATTCCTACGAGCAGTACTTC.

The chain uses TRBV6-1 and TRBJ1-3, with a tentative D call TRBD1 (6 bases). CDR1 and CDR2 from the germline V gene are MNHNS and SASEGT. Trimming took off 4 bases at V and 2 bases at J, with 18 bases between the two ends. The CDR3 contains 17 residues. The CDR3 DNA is TGTGCCAGCAGTGCCACAGGGAGCGGCCAGCCTGGAAACACCATATATTTT. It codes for CASSATGSGQPGNTIYF.

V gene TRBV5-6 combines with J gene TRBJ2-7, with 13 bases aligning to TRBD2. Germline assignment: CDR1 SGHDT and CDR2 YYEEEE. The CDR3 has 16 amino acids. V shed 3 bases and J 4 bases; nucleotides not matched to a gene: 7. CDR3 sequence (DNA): TGTGCCAGCAGCTCCGGGACTAGCGGGACAGGGTACGAGCAGTACTTC. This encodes CASSSGTSGTGYEQYF.